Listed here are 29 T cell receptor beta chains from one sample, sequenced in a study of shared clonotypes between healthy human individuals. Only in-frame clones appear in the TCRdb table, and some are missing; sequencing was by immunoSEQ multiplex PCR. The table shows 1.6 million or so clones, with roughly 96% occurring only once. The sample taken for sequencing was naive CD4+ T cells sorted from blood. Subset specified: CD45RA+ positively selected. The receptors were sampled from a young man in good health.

The CDR3 DNA follows: TGTGCCAGCAGTCTTGACCTCAGGGGATTAATATACGAGCAGTACTTC. Encoded protein: CASSLDLRGLIYEQYF. The chain links TRBV28 to TRBJ2-7, with D possibly being TRBD1 (6 bases). Germline V CDR1 and CDR2: MDHEN, SYDVKM. V was shortened by 5 bases and J by 4 bases, with 21 bases between the two germline ends. The CDR3 is 16 residues long.

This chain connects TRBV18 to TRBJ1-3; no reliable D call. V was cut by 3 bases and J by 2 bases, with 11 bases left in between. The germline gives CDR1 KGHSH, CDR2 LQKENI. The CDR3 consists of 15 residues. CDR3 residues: CASSPVREAGNTIYF. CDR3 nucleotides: TGTGCCAGCTCACCGGTGAGGGAGGCTGGAAACACCATATATTTT.

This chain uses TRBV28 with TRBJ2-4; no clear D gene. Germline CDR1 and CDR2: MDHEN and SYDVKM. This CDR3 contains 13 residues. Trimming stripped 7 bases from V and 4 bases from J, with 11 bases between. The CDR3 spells CASTPIGKNIQYF. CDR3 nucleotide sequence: TGTGCCAGCACCCCCATCGGGAAAAACATTCAGTACTTC.

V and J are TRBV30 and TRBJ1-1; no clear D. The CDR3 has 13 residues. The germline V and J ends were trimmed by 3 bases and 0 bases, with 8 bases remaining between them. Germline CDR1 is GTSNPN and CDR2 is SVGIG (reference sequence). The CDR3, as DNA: TGTGCCTGGAGGGCCCTAATGAACACTGAAGCTTTCTTT. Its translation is CAWRALMNTEAFF. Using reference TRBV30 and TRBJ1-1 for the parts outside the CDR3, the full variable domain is SQTIHQWPATLVQPVGSPLSLECTVEGTSNPNLYWYRQAAGRGLQLLFYSVGIGQISSEVPQNLSASRPQDRQFILSSKKLLLSDSGFYLCAWRALMNTEAFFGQGTRLTVV.

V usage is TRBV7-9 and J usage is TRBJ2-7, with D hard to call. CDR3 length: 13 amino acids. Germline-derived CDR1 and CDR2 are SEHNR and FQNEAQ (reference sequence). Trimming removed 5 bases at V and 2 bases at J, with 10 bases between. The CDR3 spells CASSHPRAYEQYF. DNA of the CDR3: TGTGCCAGCAGCCACCCCCGTGCCTACGAGCAGTACTTC.

The CDR3 nucleotides are TGTGCCAGCTCACCACAGGGGCCAAGAGGAAACACCATATATTTT. Translation: CASSPQGPRGNTIYF. The J gene is TRBJ1-3, the V gene TRBV18, with TRBD1 as a possible D gene (5 bases). CDR3 length equals 15 residues. V lost 1 base and J lost 4, with 11 bases in between. CDR1 KGHSH and CDR2 LQKENI come from the germline V gene.

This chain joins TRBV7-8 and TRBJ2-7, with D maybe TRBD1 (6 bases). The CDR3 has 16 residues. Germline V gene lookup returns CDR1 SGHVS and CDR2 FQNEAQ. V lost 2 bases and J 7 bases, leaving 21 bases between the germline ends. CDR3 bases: TGTGCCAGCAGCTTACCGCCGGCGGCAGGGGCCGAAGAGCAGTACTTC. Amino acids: CASSLPPAAGAEEQYF.

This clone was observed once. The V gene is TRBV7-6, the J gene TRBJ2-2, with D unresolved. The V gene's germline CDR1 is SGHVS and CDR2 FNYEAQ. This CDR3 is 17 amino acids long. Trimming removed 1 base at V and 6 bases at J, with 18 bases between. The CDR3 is CASSLVLPELYSGELFF. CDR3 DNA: TGTGCCAGCAGCTTAGTACTTCCAGAGTTGTATTCCGGGGAGCTGTTTTTT.

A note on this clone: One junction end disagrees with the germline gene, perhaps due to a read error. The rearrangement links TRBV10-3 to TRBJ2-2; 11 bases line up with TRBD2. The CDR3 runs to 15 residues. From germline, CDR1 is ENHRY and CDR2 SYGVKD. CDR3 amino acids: CAIRETSGNAGELFF. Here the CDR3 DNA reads TGTGCCATCAGGGAGACTAGCGGGAACGCCGGGGAGCTGTTTTTT.

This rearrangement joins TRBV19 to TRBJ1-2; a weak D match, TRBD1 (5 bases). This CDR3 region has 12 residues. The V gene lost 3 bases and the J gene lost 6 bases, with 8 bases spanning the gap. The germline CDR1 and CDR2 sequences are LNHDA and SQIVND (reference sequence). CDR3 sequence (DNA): TGTGCCAGTAGTATTACAGGTGATGGCTACACCTTC. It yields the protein CASSITGDGYTF. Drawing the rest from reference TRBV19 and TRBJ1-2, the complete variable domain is DGGITQSPKYLFRKEGQNVTLSCEQNLNHDAMYWYRQDPGQGLRLIYYSQIVNDFQKGDIAEGYSVSREKKESFPLTVTSAQKNPTAFYLCASSITGDGYTFGSGTRLTVV.

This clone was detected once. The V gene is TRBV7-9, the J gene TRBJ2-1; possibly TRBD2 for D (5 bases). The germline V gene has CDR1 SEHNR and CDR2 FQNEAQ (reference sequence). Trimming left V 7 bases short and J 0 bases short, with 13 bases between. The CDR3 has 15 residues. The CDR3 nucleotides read TGTGCCAGCAACTCGGGAATAATCTCCTACAATGAGCAGTTCTTC. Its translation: CASNSGIISYNEQFF.

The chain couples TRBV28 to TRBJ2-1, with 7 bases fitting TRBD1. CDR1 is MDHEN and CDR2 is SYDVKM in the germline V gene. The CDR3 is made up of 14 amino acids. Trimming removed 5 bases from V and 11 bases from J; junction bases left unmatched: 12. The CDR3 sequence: CASSGDSVRDQQFF. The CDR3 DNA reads TGTGCCAGCAGTGGGGACAGTGTAAGGGACCAGCAGTTCTTC. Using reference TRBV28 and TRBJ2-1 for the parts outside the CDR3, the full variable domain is DVKVTQSSRYLVKRTGEKVFLECVQDMDHENMFWYRQDPGLGLRLIYFSYDVKMKEKGDIPEGYSVSREKKERFSLILESASTNQTSMYLCASSGDSVRDQQFFGPGTRLTVL.

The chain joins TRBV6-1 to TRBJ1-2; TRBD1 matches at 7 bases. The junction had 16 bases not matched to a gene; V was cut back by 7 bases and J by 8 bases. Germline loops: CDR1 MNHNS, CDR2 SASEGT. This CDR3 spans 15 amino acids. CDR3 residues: CASKPGQLTLWGYTF. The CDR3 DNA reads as TGTGCCAGCAAACCGGGACAGCTCACTCTATGGGGCTACACCTTC.

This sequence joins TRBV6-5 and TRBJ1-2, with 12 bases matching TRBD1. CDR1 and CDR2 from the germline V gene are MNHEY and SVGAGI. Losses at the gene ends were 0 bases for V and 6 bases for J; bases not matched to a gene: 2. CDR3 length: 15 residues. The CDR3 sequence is CASSYSGTGGNGYTF. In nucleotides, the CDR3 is TGTGCCAGCAGTTACTCGGGGACAGGGGGCAATGGCTACACCTTC.

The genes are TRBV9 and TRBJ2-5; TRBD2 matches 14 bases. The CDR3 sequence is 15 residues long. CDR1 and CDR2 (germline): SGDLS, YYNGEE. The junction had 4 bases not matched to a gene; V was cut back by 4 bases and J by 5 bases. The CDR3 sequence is CASSRTSGRMETQYF. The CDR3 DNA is TGTGCCAGCAGCCGGACTAGCGGGAGGATGGAGACCCAGTACTTC.

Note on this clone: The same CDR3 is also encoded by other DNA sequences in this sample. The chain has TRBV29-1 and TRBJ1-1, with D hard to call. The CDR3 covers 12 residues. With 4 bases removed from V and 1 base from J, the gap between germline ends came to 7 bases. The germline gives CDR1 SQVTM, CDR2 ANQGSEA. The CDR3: CSVVRANTEAFF. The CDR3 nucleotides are TGCAGCGTTGTGCGGGCGAACACTGAAGCTTTCTTT.

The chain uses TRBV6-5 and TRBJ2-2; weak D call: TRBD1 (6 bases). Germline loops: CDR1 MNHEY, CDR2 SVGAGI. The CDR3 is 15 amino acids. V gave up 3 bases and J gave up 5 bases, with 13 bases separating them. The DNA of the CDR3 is TGTGCCAGCAGTTATCAGGGGCGCGTTACCGGGGAGCTGTTTTTT. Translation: CASSYQGRVTGELFF.

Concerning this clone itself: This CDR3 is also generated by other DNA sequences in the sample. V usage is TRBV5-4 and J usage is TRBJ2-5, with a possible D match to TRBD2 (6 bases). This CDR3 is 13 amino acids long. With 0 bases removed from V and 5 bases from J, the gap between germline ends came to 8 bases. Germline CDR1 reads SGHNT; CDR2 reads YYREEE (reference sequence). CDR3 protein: CASSLEAGETQYF. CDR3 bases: TGTGCCAGCAGCTTGGAGGCGGGGGAGACCCAGTACTTC.

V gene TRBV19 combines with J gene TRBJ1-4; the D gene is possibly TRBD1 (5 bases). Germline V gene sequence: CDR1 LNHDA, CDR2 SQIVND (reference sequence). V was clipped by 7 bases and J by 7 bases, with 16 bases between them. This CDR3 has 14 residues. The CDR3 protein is CASTDQGLGEKLFF. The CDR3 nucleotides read TGTGCCAGTACCGATCAGGGCCTGGGTGAAAAACTGTTTTTT.

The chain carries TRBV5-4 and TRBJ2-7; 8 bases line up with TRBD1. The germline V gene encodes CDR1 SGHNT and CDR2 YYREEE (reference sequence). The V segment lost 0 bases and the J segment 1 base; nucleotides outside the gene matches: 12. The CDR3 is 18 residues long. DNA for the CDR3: TGTGCCAGCAGCTTGGGGCCCAGGGGGCAGTCTCGGTCCTACGAGCAGTACTTC. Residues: CASSLGPRGQSRSYEQYF. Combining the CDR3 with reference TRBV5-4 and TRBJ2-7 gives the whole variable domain ETGVTQSPTHLIKTRGQQVTLRCSSQSGHNTVSWYQQALGQGPQFIFQYYREEENGRGNFPPRFSGLQFPNYSSELNVNALELDDSALYLCASSLGPRGQSRSYEQYFGPGTRLTVT.

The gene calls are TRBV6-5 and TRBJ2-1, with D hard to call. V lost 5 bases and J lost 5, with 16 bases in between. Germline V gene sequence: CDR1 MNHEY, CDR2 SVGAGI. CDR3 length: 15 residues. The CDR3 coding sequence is TGTGCCAGCAGTAACACCCCGGTGGCACACAATGAGCAGTTCTTC. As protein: CASSNTPVAHNEQFF.

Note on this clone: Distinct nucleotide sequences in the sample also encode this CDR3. The CDR3 DNA sequence: TGTGCCTGGGCCGGACAGACGCAAGAGACCCAGTACTTC. Translating it yields CAWAGQTQETQYF. This chain links TRBV30 with TRBJ2-5; D perhaps matches TRBD1 (6 bases). CDR3 length: 13 amino acids. V gave up 5 bases and J gave up 2 bases, with 12 bases separating them. The germline CDR1 and CDR2 sequences are GTSNPN and SVGIG (reference sequence).

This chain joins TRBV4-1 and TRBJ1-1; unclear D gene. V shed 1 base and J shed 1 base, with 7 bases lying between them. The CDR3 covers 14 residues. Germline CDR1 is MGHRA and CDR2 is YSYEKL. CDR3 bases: TGCGCCAGCAGCCAAGTTGGCGGGAACACTGAAGCTTTCTTT. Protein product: CASSQVGGNTEAFF.

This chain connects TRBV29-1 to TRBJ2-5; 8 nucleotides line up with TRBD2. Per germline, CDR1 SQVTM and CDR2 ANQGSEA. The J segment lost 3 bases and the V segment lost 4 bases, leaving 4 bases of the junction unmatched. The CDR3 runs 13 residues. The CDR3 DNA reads TGCAGCGTTGCGCTTAGCGGGGAAGAGACCCAGTACTTC. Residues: CSVALSGEETQYF.

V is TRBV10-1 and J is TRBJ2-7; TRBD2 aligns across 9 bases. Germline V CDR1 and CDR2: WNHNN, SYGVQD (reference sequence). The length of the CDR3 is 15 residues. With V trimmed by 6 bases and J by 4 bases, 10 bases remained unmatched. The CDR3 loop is CASSPAGGPVYEQYF. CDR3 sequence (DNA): TGCGCCAGCAGCCCTGCGGGGGGGCCGGTTTACGAGCAGTACTTC.

The CDR3 DNA follows: TGTGCCAGTAGTACGGACAGAGAGACCCAGTACTTC. Protein sequence: CASSTDRETQYF. The J gene is TRBJ2-5, the V gene TRBV19, with D perhaps matching TRBD1 (6 bases). The CDR3 has 12 residues. Germline CDR1 LNHDA, CDR2 SQIVND (reference sequence). The V gene lost 4 bases and the J gene lost 4 bases, with 7 bases spanning the gap.

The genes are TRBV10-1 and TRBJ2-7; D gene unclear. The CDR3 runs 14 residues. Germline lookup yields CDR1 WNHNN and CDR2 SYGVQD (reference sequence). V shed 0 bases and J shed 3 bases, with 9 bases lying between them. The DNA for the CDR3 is TGCGCCAGCAGTGAGTCGAGACTCGTCTACGAGCAGTACTTC. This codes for CASSESRLVYEQYF.

This CDR3 is CASSPDRFNEQFF. CDR3 DNA: TGTGCCAGCAGCCCGGACCGATTCAATGAGCAGTTCTTC. The chain uses TRBV11-3 and TRBJ2-1; no clear D. The CDR3 spans 13 residues. Germline V gives CDR1 SGHNT, CDR2 YENEEA. The germline V and J ends were trimmed by 5 bases and 6 bases, with 11 bases remaining between them. The full variable domain, completed using reference TRBV11-3 and TRBJ2-1, is EAGVVQSPRYKIIEKKQPVAFWCNPISGHNTLYWYLQNLGQGPELLIRYENEEAVDDSQLPKDRFSAERLKGVDSTLKIQPAELGDSAVYLCASSPDRFNEQFFGPGTRLTVL.

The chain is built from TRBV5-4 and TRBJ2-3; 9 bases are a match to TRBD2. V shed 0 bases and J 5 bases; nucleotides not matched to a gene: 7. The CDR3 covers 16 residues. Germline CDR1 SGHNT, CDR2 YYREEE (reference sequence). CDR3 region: CASSLVAREGVDTQYF. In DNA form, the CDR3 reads TGTGCCAGCAGCTTGGTGGCGCGGGAGGGTGTAGATACGCAGTATTTT.